This T cell receptor beta chain was identified in a study of OX40 agonist ivuxolimab in advanced cancers. The data were produced by immunoSEQ multiplex PCR, yet TCRdb's version contains in-frame clones alone and is incomplete. The sample has some 67,000 clones; 85% are singletons. The germline V gene encodes CDR1 GTSNPN and CDR2 SVGIG (reference sequence). The CDR3 extends over 12 amino acids. Trimming stripped 5 bases from V and 6 bases from J, with 11 bases between. The clonotype was recovered from an adult with an advanced solid tumor such as melanoma, head and neck, liver or kidney cancer. The V and J genes are TRBV30 and TRBJ2-1; D tentatively reads TRBD1 or TRBD2 (5 bases each). The sequences come from CD4+ or CD8+ T cells sorted from blood, collected in a trial of the OX40 agonist ivuxolimab. The CDR3 nucleotides read TGTGCCTGGGGGGGAGACCGCAATGAGCAGTTCTTC. Translation: CAWGGDRNEQFF.